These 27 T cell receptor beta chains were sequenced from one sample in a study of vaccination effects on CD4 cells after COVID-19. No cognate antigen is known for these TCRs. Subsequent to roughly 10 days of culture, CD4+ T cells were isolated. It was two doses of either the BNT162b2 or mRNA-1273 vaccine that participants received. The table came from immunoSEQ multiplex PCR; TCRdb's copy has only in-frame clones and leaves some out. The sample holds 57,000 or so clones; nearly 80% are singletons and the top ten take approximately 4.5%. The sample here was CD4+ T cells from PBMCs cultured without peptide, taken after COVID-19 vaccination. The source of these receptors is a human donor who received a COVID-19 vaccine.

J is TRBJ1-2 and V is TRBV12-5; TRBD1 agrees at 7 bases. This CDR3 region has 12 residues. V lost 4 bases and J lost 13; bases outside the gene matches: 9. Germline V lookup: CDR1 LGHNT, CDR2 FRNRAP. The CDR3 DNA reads TGTGCTAGTGGTTCCGCTGGGGACAGCTTCACCTTC. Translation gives CASGSAGDSFTF.

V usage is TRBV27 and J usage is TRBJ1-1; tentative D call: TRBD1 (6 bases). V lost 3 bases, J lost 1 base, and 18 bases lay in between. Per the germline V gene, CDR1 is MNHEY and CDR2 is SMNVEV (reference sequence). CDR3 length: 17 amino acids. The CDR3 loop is CASSFSPQARGNTEAFF. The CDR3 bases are TGTGCCAGCAGTTTTTCCCCACAAGCCAGGGGGAACACTGAAGCTTTCTTT.

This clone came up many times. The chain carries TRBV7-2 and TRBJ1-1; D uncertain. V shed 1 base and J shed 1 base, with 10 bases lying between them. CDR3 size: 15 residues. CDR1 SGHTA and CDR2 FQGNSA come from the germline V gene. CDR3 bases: TGTGCCAGCAGCTTAGTCCCCAGGCCGAACACTGAAGCTTTCTTT. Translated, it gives CASSLVPRPNTEAFF.

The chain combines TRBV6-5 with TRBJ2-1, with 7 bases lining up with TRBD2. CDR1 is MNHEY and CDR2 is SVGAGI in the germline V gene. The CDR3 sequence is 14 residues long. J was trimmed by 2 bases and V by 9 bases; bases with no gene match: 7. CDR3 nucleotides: TGTGCCAGTTGGGGCGGGAGTCCCTACAATGAGCAGTTCTTC. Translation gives CASWGGSPYNEQFF.

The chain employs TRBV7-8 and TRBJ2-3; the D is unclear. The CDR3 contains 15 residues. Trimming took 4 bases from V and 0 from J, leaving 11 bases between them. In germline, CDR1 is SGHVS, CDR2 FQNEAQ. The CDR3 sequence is CASSSPSTSTDTQYF. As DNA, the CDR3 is TGTGCCAGCAGCTCCCCCTCTACTAGCACAGATACGCAGTATTTT.

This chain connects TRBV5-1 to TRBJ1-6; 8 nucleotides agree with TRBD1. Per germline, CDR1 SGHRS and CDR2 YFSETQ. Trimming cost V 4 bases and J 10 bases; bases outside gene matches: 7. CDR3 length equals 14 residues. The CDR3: CASSPGQVDSPLHF. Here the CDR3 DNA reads TGCGCCAGCAGCCCGGGACAGGTTGACTCACCCCTCCACTTT.

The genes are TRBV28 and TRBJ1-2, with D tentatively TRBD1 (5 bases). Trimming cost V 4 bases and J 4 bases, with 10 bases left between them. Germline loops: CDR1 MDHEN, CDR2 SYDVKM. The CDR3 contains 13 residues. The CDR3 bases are TGTGCCAGCAGTTCTACAGGCCTCTATGGCTACACCTTC. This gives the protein CASSSTGLYGYTF.

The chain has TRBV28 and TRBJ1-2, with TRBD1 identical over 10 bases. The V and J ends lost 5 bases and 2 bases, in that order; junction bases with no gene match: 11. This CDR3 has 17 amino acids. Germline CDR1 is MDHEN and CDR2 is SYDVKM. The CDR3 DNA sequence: TGTGCCAGCAGTCAAACGGGGGGGACAGGGGAAAACTATGGCTACACCTTC. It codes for CASSQTGGTGENYGYTF.

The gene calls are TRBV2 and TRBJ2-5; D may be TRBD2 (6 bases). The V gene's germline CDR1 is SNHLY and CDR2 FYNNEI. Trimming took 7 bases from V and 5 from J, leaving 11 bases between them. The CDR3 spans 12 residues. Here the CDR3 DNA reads TGTGCCAGCAACGGACGGGAGGAGACCCAGTACTTC. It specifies CASNGREETQYF.

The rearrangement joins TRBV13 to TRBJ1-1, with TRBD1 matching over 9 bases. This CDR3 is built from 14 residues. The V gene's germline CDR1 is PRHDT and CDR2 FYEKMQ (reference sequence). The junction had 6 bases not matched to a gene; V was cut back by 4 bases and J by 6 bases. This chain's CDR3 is CASSSGQGWSEAFF. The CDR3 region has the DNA TGTGCCAGCAGCTCCGGACAGGGGTGGTCTGAAGCTTTCTTT.

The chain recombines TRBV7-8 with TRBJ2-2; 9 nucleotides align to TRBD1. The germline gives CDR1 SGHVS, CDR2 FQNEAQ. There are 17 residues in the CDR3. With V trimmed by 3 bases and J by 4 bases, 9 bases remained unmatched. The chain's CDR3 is CASSFKDRGLFTGELFF. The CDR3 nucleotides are TGTGCCAGCAGCTTTAAGGACAGGGGCCTTTTCACCGGGGAGCTGTTTTTT.

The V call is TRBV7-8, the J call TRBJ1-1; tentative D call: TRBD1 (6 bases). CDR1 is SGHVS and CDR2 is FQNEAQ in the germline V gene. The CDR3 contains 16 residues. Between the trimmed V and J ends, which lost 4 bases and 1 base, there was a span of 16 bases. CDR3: CASSSQQGSRNTEAFF. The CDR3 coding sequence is TGTGCCAGCAGCTCCCAACAGGGAAGTCGGAACACTGAAGCTTTCTTT. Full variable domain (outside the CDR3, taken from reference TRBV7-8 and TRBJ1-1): GAGVSQSPRYKVAKRGQDVALRCDPISGHVSLFWYQQALGQGPEFLTYFQNEAQLDKSGLPSDRFFAERPEGSVSTLKIQRTQQEDSAVYLCASSSQQGSRNTEAFFGQGTRLTVV.

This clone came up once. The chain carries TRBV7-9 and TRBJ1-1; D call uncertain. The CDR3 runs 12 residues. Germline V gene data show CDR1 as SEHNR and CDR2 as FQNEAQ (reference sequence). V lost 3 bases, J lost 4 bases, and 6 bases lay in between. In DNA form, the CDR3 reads TGTGCCAGCAGCTTTCTCGGCACTGAAGCTTTCTTT. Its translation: CASSFLGTEAFF.

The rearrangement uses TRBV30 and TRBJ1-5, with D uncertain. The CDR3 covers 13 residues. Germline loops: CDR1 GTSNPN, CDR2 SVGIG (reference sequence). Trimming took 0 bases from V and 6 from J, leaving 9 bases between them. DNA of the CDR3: TGTGCCTGGAGTGTAGGCACCCCTCAGCCCCAGCATTTT. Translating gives CAWSVGTPQPQHF.

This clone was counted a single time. CDR3 nucleotide sequence: TGTGCCAGCAAAAGAGCGGGAAGCTCCTACAATGAGCAGTTCTTC. Translated: CASKRAGSSYNEQFF. The J gene is TRBJ2-1, the V gene TRBV2, with 7 bases matching TRBD2. Germline loops: CDR1 SNHLY, CDR2 FYNNEI. After removal of 7 bases from V and 0 bases from J, the junction contained 6 bases not matched to a gene. CDR3 length: 15 residues.

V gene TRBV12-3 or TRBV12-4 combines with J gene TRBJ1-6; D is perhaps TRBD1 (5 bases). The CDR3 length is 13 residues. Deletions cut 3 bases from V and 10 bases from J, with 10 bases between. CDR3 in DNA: TGTGCCAGCAGTTTGGGGGGGGGATCACCCCTCCACTTT. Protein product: CASSLGGGSPLHF.

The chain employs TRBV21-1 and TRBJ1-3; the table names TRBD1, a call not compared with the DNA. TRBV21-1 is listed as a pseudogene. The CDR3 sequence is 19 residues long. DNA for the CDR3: TGTGCCAGCAGCCCCATGGACAGGTTCCCCGCTGGGAATGGAAACACCATATATTTT. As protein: CASSPMDRFPAGNGNTIYF.

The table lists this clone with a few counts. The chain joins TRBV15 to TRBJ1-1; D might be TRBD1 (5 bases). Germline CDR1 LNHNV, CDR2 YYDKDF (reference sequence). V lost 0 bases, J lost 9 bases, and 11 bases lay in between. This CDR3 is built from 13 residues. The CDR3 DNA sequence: TGTGCCACCAGCAGAGATGGGGGACTAAAAGCTTTCTTT. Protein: CATSRDGGLKAFF.

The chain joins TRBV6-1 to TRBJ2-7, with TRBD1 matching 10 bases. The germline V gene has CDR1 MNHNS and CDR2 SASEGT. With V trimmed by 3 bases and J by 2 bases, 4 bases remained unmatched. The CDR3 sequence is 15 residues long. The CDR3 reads CASSDGGTGAYEQYF. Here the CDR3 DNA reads TGTGCCAGCAGTGACGGGGGGACAGGGGCCTACGAGCAGTACTTC.

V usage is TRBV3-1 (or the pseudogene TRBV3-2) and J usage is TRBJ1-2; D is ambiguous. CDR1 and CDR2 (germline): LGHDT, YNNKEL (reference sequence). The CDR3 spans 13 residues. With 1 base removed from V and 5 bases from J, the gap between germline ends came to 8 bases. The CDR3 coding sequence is TGTGCCAGCAGCCAAGGGCTCCGGTATGGCTACACCTTC. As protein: CASSQGLRYGYTF.

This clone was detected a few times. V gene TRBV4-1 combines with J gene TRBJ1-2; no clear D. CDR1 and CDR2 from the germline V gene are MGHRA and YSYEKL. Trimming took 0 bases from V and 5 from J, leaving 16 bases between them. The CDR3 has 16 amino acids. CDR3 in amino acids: CASSQEHLYPLYGYTF. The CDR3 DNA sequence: TGCGCCAGCAGCCAAGAACATCTTTACCCTTTATATGGCTACACCTTC.

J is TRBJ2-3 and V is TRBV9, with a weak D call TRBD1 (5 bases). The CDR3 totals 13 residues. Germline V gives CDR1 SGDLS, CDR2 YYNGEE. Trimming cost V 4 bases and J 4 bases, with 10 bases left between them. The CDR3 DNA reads TGTGCCAGCAGCATACGACAGCCAGATACGCAGTATTTT. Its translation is CASSIRQPDTQYF. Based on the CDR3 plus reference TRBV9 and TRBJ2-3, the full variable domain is DSGVTQTPKHLITATGQRVTLRCSPRSGDLSVYWYQQSLDQGLQFLIQYYNGEERAKGNILERFSAQQFPDLHSELNLSSLELGDSALYFCASSIRQPDTQYFGPGTRLTVL.

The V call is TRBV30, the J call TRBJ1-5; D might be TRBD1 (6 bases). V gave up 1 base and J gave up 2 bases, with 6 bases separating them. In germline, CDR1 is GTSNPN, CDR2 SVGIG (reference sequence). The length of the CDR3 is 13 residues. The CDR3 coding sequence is TGTGCCTGGAGTGAGGGGGGCAATCAGCCCCAGCATTTT. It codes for CAWSEGGNQPQHF. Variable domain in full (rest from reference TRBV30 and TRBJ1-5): SQTIHQWPATLVQPVGSPLSLECTVEGTSNPNLYWYRQAAGRGLQLLFYSVGIGQISSEVPQNLSASRPQDRQFILSSKKLLLSDSGFYLCAWSEGGNQPQHFGDGTRLSIL.

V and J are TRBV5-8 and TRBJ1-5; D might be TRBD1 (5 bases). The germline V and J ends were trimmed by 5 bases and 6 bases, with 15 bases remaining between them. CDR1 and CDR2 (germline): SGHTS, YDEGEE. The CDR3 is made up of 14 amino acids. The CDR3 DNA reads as TGTGCCAGCAGACCTCCGGGACCCAGTCAGCCCCAGCATTTT. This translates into CASRPPGPSQPQHF.

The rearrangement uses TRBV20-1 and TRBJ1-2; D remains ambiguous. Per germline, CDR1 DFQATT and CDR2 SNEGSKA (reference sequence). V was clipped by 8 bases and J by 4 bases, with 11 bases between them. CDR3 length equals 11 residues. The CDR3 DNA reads TGCAGTTTTCAGGAAGCCTATGGCTACACCTTC. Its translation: CSFQEAYGYTF.

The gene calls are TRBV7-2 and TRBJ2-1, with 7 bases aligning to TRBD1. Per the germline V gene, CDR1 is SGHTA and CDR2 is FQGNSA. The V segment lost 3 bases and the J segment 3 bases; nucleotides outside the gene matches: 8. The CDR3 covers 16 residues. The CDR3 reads CASSFRQGGYYNEQFF. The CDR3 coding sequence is TGTGCCAGCAGCTTCAGACAGGGCGGTTACTACAATGAGCAGTTCTTC.

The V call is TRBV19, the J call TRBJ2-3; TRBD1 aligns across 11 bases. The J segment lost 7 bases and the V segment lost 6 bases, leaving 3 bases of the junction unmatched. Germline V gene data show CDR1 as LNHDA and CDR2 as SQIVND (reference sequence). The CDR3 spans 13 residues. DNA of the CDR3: TGTGCCAGTAGCGGACAGGGGGCAAATACGCAGTATTTT. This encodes CASSGQGANTQYF.